This T cell receptor (beta chain) was obtained from a study of cytomegalovirus exposure and HLA in healthy donors. The study, taken as a whole, reports: Most TCR sequences were seen very rarely across donors, but some public TCRs occurred in many. As confirmed in vitro, a few CMV-associated chains were specific for CMV antigens.

On this clone itself: Antigen: not known.

Trimming took 8 bases from V and 5 from J; bases not matched to a gene: 14. Germline V gene lookup returns CDR1 MNHEY and CDR2 SMNVEV (reference sequence). There are 15 residues in the CDR3. Unrecorded immune exposure was likely among donors, who were nominally healthy when sampled. PCR used 60 Vbeta primers and 13 Jbeta primers. How the authors handled the data: Roughly 11 million shared chains were among the about 80 million unique TCR beta chains that a later analysis counted. Some clones are missing from TCRdb's copy, which holds only in-frame ones; the method was immunoSEQ multiplex PCR. V, J and clone size are taken as reported in that table, and D and trimming were inferred from the DNA itself. The data show some 190,000 clones, 87% seen once.

The receptor comes from a man aged 25 to 45 in good health and CMV-seronegative. Source material: PBMCs. The V call is TRBV27, the J call TRBJ2-7, with TRBD2 matching over 8 bases. CDR3 region: CASATRAGGLHEQYF. The CDR3 bases are TGTGCCAGCGCGACCCGGGCGGGAGGCCTCCACGAGCAGTACTTC.